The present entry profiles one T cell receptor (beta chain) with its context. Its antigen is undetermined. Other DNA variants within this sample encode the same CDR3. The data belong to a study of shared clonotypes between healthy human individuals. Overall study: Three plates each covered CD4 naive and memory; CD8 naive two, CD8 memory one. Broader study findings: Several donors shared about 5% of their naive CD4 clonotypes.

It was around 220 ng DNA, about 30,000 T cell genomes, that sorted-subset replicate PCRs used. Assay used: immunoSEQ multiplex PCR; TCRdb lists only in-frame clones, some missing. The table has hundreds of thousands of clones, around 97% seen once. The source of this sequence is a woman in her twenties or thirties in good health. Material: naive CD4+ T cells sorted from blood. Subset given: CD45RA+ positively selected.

CDR3 protein: CASSLDGTSTDTQYF. The CDR3 region has the DNA TGCGCCAGCAGCTTGGACGGGACTAGCACAGATACGCAGTATTTT. This chain connects TRBV5-1 to TRBJ2-3, with D tentatively TRBD2 (6 bases). Germline V CDR1 and CDR2: SGHRS, YFSETQ. The CDR3 sequence is 15 residues long. Trimming left V 0 bases short and J 0 bases short, with 8 bases between.